This TCR beta chain originates from a study of cytomegalovirus exposure and HLA in healthy donors. Points from the study as a whole: One variant, a missense change in DCLRE1C, was linked in a later analysis to TCR beta V- and J-gene trimming.

PCR involved 60 Vbeta and 13 Jbeta primers. The table came from immunoSEQ multiplex PCR; TCRdb's copy has only in-frame clones and leaves some out. The top ten hold less than 25% of the sample, which has nearly 80,000 clones, roughly 80% seen once. The CDR3 contains 17 residues. The germline V gene encodes CDR1 SGHNT and CDR2 YYREEE (reference sequence). Trimming took off 0 bases at V and 0 bases at J, with 15 bases between the two ends. With regard to this clone: The target antigen is unknown.

The chain is built from TRBV5-4 and TRBJ1-2; weak D call: TRBD1 (5 bases). Sequences were obtained from PBMCs. The receptor's source is a woman aged 40-49 years in good health and CMV-seropositive. The CDR3 loop is CASSLEKGISSNYGYTF. CDR3 nucleotides: TGTGCCAGCAGCTTGGAAAAGGGGATCTCCTCTAACTATGGCTACACCTTC.